This record looks at one T cell receptor beta chain sequence and its context. The data originate from a study of blood T cell repertoires in COVID-19. Whole-study context: In each case, the material was cDNA or gDNA derived from T cells, B-cell-depleted T cells, or PBMCs.

Only in-frame clones appear in the TCRdb table, and some are missing; sequencing was by immunoSEQ multiplex PCR. The sample holds around 19,000 clones; approximately 87% are singletons and the top ten take 8.5% to 14%. CDR3 length: 14 amino acids. V was cut by 0 bases and J by 6 bases, with 13 bases left in between. CDR1 and CDR2 from the germline V gene are SGDLS and YYNGEE. This TCR came from a human donor in a cohort sampled during active COVID-19. This sequence joins TRBV9 and TRBJ2-7, with D possibly matching TRBD2 (7 bases). The sequencing sample was made of peripheral blood. The CDR3 loop reads CASSVGGGASEQYF. In DNA, the CDR3 is TGTGCCAGCAGCGTAGGAGGGGGGGCCTCCGAGCAGTACTTC.